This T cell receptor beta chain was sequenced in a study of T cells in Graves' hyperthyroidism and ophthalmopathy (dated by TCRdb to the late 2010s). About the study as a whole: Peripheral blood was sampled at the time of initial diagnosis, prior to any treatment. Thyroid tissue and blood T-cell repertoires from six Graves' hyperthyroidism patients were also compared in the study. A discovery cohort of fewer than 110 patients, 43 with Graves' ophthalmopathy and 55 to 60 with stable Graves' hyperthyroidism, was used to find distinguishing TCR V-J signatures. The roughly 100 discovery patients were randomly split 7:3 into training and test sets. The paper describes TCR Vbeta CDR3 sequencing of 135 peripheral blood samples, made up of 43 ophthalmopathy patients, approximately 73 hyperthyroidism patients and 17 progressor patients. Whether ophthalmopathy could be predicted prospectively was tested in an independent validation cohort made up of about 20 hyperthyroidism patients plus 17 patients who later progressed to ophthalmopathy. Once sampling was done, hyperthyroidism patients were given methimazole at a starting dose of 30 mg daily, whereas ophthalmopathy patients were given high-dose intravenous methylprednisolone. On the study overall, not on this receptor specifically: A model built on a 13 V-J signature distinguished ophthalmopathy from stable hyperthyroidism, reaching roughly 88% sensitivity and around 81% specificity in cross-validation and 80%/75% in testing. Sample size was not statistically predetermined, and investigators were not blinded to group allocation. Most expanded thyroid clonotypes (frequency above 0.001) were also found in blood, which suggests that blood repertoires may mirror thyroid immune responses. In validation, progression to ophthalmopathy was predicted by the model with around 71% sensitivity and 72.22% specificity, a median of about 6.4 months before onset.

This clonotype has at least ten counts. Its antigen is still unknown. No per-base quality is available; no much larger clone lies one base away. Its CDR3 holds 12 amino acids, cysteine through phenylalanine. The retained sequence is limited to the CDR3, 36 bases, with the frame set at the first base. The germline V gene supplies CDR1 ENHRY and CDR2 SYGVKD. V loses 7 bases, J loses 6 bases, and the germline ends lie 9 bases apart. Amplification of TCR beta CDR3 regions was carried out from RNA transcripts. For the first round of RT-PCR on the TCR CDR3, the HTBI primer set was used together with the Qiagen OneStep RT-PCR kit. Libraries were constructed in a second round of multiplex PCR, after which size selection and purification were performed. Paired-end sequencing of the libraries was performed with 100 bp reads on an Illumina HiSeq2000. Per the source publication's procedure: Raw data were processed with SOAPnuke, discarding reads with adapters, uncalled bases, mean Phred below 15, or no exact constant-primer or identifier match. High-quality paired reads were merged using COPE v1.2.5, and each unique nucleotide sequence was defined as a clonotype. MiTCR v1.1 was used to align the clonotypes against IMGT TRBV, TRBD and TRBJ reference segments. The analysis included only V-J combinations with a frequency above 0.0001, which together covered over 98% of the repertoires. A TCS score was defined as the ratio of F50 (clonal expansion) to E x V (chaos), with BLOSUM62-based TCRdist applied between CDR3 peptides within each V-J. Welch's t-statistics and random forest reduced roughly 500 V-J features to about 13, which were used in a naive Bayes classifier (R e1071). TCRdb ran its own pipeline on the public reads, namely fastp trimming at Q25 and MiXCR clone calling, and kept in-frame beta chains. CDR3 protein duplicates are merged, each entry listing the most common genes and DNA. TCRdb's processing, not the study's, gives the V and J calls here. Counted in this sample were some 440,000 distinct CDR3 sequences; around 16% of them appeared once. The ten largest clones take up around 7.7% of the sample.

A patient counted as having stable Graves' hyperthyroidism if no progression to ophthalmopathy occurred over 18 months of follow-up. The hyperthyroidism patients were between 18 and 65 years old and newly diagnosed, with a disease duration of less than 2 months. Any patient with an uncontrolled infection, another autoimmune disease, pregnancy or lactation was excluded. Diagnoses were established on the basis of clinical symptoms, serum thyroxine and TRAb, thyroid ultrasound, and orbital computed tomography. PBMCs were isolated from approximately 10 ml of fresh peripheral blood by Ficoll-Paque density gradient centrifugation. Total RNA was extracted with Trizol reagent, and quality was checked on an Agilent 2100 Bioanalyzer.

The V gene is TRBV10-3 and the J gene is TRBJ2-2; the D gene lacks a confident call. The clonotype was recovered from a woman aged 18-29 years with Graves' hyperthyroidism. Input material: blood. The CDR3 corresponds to CAIMVSAGELFF. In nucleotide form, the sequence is TGTGCCATCATGGTCAGCGCCGGGGAGCTGTTTTTT.